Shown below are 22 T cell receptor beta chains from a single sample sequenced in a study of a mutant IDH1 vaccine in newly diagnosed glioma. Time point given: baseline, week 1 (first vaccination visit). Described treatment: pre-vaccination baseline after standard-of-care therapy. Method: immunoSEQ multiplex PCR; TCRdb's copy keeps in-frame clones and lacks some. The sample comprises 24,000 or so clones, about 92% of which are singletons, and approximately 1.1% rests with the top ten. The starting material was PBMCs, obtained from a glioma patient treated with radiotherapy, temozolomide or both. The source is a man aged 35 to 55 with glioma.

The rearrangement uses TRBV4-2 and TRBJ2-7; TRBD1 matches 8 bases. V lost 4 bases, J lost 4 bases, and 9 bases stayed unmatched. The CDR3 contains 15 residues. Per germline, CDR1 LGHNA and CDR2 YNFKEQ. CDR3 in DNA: TGTGCCAGCAGCCTCGGGACAGGCGATAGGTACGAGCAGTACTTC. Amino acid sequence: CASSLGTGDRYEQYF.

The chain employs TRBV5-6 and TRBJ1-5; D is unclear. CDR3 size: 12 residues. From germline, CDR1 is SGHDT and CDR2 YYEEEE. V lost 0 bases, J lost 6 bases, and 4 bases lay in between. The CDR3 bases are TGTGCCAGCAGCTTGGGGGTTCAGCCCCAGCATTTT. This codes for CASSLGVQPQHF.

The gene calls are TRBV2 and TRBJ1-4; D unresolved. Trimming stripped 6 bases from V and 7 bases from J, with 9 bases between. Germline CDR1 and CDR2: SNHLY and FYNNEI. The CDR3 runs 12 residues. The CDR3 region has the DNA TGTGCCAGCAGAGCCGAGGGTGAAAAACTGTTTTTT. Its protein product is CASRAEGEKLFF.

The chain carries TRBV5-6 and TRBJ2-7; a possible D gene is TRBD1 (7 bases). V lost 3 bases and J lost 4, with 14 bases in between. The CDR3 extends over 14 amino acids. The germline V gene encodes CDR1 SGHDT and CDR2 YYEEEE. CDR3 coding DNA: TGTGCCAGCAGCTGGAGGGACAGCCCTTACGAGCAGTACTTC. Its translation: CASSWRDSPYEQYF.

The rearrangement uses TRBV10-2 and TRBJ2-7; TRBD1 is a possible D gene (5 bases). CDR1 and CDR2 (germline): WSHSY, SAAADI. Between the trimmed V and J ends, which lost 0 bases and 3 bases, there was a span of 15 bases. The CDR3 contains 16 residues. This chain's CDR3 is CASSESSWGNGYEQYF. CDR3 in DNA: TGCGCCAGCAGTGAGTCAAGTTGGGGCAACGGCTACGAGCAGTACTTC.

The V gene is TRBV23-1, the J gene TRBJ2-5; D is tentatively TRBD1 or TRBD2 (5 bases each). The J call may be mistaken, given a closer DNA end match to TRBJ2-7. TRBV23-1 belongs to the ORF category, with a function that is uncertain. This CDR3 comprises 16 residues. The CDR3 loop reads CASSGVGAGLTYEQYF. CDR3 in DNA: TGCGCCAGCAGTGGGGTTGGGGCGGGCCTAACCTACGAGCAGTACTTC.

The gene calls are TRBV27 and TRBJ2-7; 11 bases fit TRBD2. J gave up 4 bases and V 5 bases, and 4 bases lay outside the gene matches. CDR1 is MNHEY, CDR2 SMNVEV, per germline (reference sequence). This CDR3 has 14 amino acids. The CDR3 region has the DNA TGTGCCAGCAGTCCGCGGACTAGCGGGTACGAGCAGTACTTC. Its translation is CASSPRTSGYEQYF.

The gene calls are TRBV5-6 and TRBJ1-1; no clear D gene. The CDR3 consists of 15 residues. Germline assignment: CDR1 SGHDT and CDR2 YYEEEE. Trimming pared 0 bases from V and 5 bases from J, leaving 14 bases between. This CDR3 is CASSLAMEGQTEAFF. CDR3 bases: TGTGCCAGCAGCTTGGCTATGGAGGGTCAGACTGAAGCTTTCTTT.

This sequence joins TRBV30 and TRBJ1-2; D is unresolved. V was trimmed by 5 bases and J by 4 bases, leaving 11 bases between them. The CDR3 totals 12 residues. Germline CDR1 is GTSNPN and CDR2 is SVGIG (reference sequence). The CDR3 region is CAWGGRPYGYTF. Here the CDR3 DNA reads TGTGCCTGGGGTGGAAGACCCTATGGCTACACCTTC.

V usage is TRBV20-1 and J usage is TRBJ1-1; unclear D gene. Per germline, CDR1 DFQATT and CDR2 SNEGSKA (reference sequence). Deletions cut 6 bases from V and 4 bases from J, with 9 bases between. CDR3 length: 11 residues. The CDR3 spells CSAAVSTEAFF. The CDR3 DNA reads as TGCAGTGCCGCTGTAAGCACTGAAGCTTTCTTT.

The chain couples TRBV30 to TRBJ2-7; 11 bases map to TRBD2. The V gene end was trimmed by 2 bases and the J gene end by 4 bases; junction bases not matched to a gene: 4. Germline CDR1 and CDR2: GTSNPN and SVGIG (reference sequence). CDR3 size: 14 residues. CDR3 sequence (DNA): TGTGCCTGGAGTTGGCCTAGCGGGGGGTACGAGCAGTACTTC. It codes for CAWSWPSGGYEQYF.

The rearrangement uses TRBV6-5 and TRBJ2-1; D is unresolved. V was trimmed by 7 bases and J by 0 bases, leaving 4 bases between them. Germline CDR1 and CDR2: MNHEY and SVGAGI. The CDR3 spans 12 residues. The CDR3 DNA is TGTGCCAGCACTAACTCCTACAATGAGCAGTTCTTC. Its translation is CASTNSYNEQFF.

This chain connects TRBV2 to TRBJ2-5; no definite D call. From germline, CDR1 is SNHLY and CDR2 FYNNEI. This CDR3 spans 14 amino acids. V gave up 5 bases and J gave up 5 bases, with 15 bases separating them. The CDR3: CASSKWALRETQYF. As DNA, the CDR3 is TGTGCCAGCAGTAAGTGGGCCTTGAGGGAGACCCAGTACTTC.

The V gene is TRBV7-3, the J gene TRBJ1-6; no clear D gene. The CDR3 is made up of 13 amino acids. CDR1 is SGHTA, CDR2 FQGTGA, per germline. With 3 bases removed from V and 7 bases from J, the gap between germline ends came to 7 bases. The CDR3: CASSFRRNSPLHF. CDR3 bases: TGTGCCAGCAGCTTTCGACGGAATTCACCCCTCCACTTT.

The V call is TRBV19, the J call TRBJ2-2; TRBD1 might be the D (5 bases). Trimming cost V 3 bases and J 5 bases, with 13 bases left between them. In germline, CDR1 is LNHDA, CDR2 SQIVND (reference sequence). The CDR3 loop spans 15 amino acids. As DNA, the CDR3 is TGTGCCAGTAGTATCTCGACAGCTATTACCGGGGAGCTGTTTTTT. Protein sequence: CASSISTAITGELFF.

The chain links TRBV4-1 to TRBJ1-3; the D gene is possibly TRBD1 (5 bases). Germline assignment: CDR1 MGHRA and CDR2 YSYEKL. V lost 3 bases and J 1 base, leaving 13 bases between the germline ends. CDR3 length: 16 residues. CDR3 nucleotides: TGCGCCAGCAGCCACAAAATGGGGGTTTCTGGAAACACCATATATTTT. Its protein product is CASSHKMGVSGNTIYF.

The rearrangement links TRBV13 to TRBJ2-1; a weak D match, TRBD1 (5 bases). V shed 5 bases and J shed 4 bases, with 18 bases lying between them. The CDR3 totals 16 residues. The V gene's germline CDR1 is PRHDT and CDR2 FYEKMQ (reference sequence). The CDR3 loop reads CASSPSSRVSYNEQFF. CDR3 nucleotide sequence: TGTGCCAGCAGCCCCTCCTCCAGGGTGAGTTACAATGAGCAGTTCTTC.

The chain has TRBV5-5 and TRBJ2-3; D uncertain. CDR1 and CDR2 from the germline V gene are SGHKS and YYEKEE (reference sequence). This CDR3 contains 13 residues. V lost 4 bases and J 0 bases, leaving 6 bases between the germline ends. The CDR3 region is CASSPGSTDTQYF. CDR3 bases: TGTGCCAGCAGCCCCGGGAGCACAGATACGCAGTATTTT. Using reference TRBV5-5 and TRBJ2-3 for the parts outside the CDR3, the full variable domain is DAGVTQSPTHLIKTRGQQVTLRCSPISGHKSVSWYQQVLGQGPQFIFQYYEKEERGRGNFPDRFSARQFPNYSSELNVNALLLGDSALYLCASSPGSTDTQYFGPGTRLTVL.

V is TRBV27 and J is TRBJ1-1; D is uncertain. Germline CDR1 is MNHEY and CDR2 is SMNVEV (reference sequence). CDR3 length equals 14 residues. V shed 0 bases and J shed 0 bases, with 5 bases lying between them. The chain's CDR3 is CASSLSVMNTEAFF. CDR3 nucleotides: TGTGCCAGCAGTTTATCTGTCATGAACACTGAAGCTTTCTTT.

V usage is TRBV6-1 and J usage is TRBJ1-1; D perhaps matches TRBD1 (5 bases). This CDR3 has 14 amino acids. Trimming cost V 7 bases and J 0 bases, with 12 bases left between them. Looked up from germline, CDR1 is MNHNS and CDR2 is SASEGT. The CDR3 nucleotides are TGTGCCAGCACCAGACAGAGGATGAACACTGAAGCTTTCTTT. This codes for CASTRQRMNTEAFF.

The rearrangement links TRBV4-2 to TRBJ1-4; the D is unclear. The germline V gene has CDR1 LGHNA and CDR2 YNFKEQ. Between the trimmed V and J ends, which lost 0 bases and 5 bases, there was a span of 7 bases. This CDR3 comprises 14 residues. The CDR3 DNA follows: TGTGCCAGCAGCCAAGATGTAAGAAATGAAAAACTGTTTTTT. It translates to CASSQDVRNEKLFF.

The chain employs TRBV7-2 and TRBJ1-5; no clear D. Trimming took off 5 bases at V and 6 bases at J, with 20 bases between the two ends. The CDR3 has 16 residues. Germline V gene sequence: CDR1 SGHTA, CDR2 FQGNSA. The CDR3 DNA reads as TGTGCCAGCAGCCCGAGCAGCGGGCGGACCGGTCAGCCCCAGCATTTT. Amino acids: CASSPSSGRTGQPQHF. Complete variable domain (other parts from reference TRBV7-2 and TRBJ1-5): GAGVSQSPSNKVTEKGKDVELRCDPISGHTALYWYRQSLGQGLEFLIYFQGNSAPDKSGLPSDRFSAERTGGSVSTLTIQRTQQEDSAVYLCASSPSSGRTGQPQHFGDGTRLSIL.